A selection of T cell receptor beta chains follows, all from one sample in a study of T-cell reconstitution after alpha-beta-depleted transplantation in children. In TCRdb, the PCR reads were re-called with MiXCR into one record per CDR3 protein. The table lists 500,000 to 600,000 distinct CDR3 sequences, about 18% of them singletons. The specimen comprised PBMCs from the stem cell graft donor, sampled from the stem cell graft. These receptors came from a human donor who donated a stem cell graft to a child with acute lymphoblastic leukemia. Both conserved end residues are part of each CDR3. D genes are given only for firm matches. Some rows mark clone size as missing; the rest say once, few, many or name a class of expanded clone.

clone size | D gene | J gene | V gene | CDR3 DNA | CDR3 protein
few | NA | TRBJ1-1 | TRBV6-1 | TGTGCCAGCAGTGAAGCGGGGGGCTGGAACACTGAAGCTTTCTTT | CASSEAGGWNTEAFF
NA | TRBD2 | TRBJ2-5 | TRBV20-1 | TGCAGTGCTTGGACTAGCGGGAAACATTCGGAGACCCAGTACTTC | CSAWTSGKHSETQYF
few | TRBD2 | TRBJ2-2 | TRBV29-1 | TGCACCACTAGCGGCCTAAACACCGGGGAGCTGTTTTTT | CTTSGLNTGELFF
NA | NA | TRBJ2-7 | TRBV4-1 | TGCGCCAGCAGCCAGGTTCCTAACCCCTACGAGCAGTACTTC | CASSQVPNPYEQYF
NA | TRBD2 | TRBJ2-7 | TRBV5-5 | TGTGCCAGCAGCTTGGGACTAGCGGGAGTTGTGACCTACGAGCAGTACTTC | CASSLGLAGVVTYEQYF
NA | TRBD1 | TRBJ2-7 | TRBV12-3/TRBV12-4 | TGTGCCAGCAGTTTAGTAATTGCAGGGGGCTCCTACGAGCAGTACTTC | CASSLVIAGGSYEQYF
few | TRBD1 | TRBJ2-3 | TRBV2 | TGTGCCAGCTTTCGACAGGGGAGAGCAGATACGCAGTATTTT | CASFRQGRADTQYF
few | NA | TRBJ2-3 | TRBV10-1 | TGCGCCAGCAGTGACGGAGGAGGGGCTGATACGCAGTATTTT | CASSDGGGADTQYF
few | TRBD1 | TRBJ1-1 | TRBV5-1 | TGCGCCAGCAGCTTGGGGCAGGGGGAGATGAGCACTGAAGCTTTCTTT | CASSLGQGEMSTEAFF
few | NA | TRBJ2-3 | TRBV29-1 | TGCAGCGTTGAATTACACCCGGGGGAGCTGTCGGATACGCAGTATTTT | CSVELHPGELSDTQYF
few | TRBD2 | TRBJ2-1 | TRBV20-1 | TGCAGTGCCCGGCTAGCGGGAGCTCGGAATGAGCAGTTCTTC | CSARLAGARNEQFF
NA | NA | TRBJ2-5 | TRBV5-6 | TGTGCCAGCAGGCCAGGGGTTAATGAAGAGACCCAGTACTTC | CASRPGVNEETQYF
NA | NA | TRBJ1-5 | TRBV7-8 | TGTGCCAGCTCTTGGGAGTGGCCGAGTGGAGGACATCAGCCCCAGCATTTT | CASSWEWPSGGHQPQHF
NA | TRBD1 | TRBJ2-3 | TRBV3-1 | TGTGCCAGCAGCCCGAACAGGGGGCAAGATACGCAGTATTTT | CASSPNRGQDTQYF
few | NA | TRBJ2-1 | TRBV19 | TGTGCCAGTACGGTCGGGGGAGCTTACAATGAGCAGTTCTTC | CASTVGGAYNEQFF
NA | TRBD2 | TRBJ2-5 | TRBV7-6 | TGTGCCAGCAGCTTCGTACCGAGCGGGAGGGCCGCGGAGACCCAGTACTTC | CASSFVPSGRAAETQYF
few | TRBD2 | TRBJ2-7 | TRBV2 | TGTGCCAGCAGTGTCCCCAGCGGGAGTTCTTACGGGCAGTACTTC | CASSVPSGSSYGQYF